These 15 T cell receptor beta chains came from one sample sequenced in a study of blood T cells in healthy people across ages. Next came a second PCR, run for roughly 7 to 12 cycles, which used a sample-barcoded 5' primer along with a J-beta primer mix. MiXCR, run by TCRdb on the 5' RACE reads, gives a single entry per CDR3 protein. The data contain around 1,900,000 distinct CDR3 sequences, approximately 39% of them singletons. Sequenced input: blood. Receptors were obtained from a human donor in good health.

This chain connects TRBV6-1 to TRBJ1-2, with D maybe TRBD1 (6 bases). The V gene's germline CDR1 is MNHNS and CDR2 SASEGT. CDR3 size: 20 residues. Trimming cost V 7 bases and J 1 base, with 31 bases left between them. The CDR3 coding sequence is TGTGCCAGCAACGGGTACGGACTAAGGGACACCACGAAATATAACTATGGCTACACCTTC. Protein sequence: CASNGYGLRDTTKYNYGYTF.

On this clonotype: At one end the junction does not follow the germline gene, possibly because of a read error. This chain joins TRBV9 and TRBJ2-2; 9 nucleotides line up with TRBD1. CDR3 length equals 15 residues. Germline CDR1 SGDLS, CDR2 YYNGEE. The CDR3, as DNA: TGTGCCAGCAGCGGGACAGGGGCGAACACCGGGGAACTGTTTTTT. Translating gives CASSGTGANTGELFF.

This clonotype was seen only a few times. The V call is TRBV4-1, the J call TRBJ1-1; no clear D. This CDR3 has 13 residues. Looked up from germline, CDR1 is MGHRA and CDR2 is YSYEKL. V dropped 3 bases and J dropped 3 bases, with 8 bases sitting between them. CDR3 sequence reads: CASSHPLDTEAFF. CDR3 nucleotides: TGCGCCAGCAGCCACCCGTTGGACACTGAAGCTTTCTTT.

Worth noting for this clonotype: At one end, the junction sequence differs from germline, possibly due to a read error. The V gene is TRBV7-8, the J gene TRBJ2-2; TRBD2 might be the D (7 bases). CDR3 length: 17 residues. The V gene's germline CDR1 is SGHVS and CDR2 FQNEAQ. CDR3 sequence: CASSLRRGPPHTGERFF. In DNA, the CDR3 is TGTGCTAGCAGCTTAAGGCGGGGGCCTCCACACACCGGGGAGCGGTTTTTT.

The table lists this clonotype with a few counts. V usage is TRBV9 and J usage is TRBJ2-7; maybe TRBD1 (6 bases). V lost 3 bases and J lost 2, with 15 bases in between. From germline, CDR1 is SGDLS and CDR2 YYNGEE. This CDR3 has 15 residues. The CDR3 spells CASSASTGPPYEQYF. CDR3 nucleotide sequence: TGTGCCAGCAGCGCTTCGACAGGTCCGCCCTACGAGCAGTACTTC.

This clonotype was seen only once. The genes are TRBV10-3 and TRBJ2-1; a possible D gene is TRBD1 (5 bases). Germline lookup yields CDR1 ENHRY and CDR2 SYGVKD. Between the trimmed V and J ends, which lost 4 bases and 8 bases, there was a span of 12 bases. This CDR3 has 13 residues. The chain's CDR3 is CAISGQLLDEQFF. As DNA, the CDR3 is TGTGCCATCAGTGGACAGCTGCTCGATGAGCAGTTCTTC.

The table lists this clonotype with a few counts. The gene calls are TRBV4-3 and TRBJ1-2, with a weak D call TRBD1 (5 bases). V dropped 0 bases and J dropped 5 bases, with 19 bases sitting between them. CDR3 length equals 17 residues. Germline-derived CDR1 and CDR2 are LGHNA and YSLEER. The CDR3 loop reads CASSQDTGYGGPYGYTF. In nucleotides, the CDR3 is TGCGCCAGCAGCCAAGATACGGGTTACGGGGGACCTTATGGCTACACCTTC.

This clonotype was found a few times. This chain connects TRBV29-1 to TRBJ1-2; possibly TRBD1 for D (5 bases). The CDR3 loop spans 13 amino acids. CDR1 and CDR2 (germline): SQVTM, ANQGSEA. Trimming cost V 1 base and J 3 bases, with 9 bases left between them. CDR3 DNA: TGCAGCGTTGAAGGCCCGGGGGACTATGGCTACACCTTC. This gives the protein CSVEGPGDYGYTF.

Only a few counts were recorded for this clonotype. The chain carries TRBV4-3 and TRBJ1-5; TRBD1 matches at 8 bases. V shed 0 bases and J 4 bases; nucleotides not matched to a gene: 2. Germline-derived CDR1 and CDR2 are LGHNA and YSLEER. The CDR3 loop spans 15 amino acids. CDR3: CASSQDWTGNQPQHF. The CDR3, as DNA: TGCGCCAGCAGCCAAGATTGGACAGGGAATCAGCCCCAGCATTTT.

CDR3 nucleotides: TGCAGTGCTATTGACTTTGGAGGCTACAATGAGCAGTTCTTC. Translation: CSAIDFGGYNEQFF. The chain joins TRBV20-1 to TRBJ2-1; weak D call: TRBD2 (5 bases). The CDR3 is made up of 14 amino acids. Trimming took 4 bases from V and 3 from J, leaving 13 bases between them. The germline V gene encodes CDR1 DFQATT and CDR2 SNEGSKA (reference sequence).

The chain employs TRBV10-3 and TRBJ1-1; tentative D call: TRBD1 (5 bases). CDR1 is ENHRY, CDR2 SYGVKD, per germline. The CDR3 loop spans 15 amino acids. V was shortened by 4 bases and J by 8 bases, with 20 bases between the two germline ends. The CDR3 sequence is CAISGSPGGIGEAFF. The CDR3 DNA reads TGTGCCATCAGTGGCTCCCCCGGGGGGATCGGAGAAGCTTTCTTT.

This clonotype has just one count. CDR3 nucleotide sequence: TGCAGTGCTAGGAGGCCAGCCTCCTACAATGAGCAGTTCTTC. Translating it yields CSARRPASYNEQFF. The rearrangement uses TRBV20-1 and TRBJ2-1; D gene unclear. This CDR3 contains 14 residues. The germline V gene has CDR1 DFQATT and CDR2 SNEGSKA (reference sequence). V was pared by 3 bases and J by 0 bases, with 9 bases between.

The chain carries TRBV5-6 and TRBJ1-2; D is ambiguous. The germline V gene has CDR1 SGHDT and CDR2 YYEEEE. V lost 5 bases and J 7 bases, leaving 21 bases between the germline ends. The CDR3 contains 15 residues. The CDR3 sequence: CASRGYGVDGRGYTF. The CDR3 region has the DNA TGTGCCAGCAGGGGGTATGGGGTCGACGGACGTGGCTACACCTTC.

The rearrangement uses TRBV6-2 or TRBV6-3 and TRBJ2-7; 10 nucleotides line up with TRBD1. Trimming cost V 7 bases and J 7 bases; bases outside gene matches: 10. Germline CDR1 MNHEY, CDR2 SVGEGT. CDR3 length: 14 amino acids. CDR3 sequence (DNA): TGTGCCAGCAAAGACAGGGGGCGGCTAAGGGAGCAGTACTTC. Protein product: CASKDRGRLREQYF.

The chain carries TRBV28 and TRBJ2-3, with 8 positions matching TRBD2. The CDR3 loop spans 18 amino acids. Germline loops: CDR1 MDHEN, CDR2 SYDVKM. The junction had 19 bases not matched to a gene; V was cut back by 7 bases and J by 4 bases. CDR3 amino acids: CASTIPQYGGGVSDTQYF. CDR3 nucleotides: TGTGCCAGCACCATACCTCAATACGGGGGGGGAGTCTCAGATACGCAGTATTTT. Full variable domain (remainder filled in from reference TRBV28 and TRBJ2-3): DVKVTQSSRYLVKRTGEKVFLECVQDMDHENMFWYRQDPGLGLRLIYFSYDVKMKEKGDIPEGYSVSREKKERFSLILESASTNQTSMYLCASTIPQYGGGVSDTQYFGPGTRLTVL.